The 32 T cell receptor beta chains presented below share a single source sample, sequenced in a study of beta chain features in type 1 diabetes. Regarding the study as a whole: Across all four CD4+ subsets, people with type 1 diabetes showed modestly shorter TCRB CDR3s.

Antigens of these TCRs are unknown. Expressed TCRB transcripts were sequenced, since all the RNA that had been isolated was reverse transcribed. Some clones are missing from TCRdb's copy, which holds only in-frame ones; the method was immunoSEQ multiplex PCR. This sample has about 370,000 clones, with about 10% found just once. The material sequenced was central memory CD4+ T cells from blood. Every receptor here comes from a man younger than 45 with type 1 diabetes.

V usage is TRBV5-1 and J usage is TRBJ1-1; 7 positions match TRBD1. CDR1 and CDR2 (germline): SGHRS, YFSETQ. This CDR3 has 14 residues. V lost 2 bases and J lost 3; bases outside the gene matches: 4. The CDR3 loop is CASSFSTGDTEAFF. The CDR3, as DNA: TGCGCCAGCAGCTTCTCTACAGGGGACACTGAAGCTTTCTTT. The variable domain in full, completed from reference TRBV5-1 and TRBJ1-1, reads KAGVTQTPRYLIKTRGQQVTLSCSPISGHRSVSWYQQTPGQGLQFLFEYFSETQRNKGNFPGRFSGRQFSNSRSEMNVSTLELGDSALYLCASSFSTGDTEAFFGQGTRLTVV.

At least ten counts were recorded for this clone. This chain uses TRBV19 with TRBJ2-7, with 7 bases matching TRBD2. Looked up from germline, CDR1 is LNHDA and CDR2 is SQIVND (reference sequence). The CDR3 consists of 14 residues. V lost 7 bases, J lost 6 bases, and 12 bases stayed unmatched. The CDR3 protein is CASTPAGESGEQYF. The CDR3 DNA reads TGTGCCAGTACCCCGGCGGGAGAATCGGGCGAGCAGTACTTC.

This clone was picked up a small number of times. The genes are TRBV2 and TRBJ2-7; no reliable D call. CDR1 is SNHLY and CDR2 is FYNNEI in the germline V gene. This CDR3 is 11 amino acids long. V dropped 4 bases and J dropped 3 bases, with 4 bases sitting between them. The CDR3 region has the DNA TGTGCCAGCAGTGGGATCTACGAGCAGTACTTC. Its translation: CASSGIYEQYF.

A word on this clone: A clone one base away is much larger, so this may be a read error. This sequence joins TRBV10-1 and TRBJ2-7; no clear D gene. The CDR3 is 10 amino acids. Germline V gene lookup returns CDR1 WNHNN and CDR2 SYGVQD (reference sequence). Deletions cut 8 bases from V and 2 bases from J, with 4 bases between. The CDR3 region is CASGTYEQYF. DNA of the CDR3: TGCGCCAGCGGAACCTACGAGCAGTACTTC.

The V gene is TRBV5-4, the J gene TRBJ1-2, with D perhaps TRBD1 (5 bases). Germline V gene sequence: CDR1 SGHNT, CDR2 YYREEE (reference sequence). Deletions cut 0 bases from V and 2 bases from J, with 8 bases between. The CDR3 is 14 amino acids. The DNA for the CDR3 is TGTGCCAGCAGCTTGGATCGGGGGAACTATGGCTACACCTTC. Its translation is CASSLDRGNYGYTF. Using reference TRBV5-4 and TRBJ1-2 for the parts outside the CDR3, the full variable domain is ETGVTQSPTHLIKTRGQQVTLRCSSQSGHNTVSWYQQALGQGPQFIFQYYREEENGRGNFPPRFSGLQFPNYSSELNVNALELDDSALYLCASSLDRGNYGYTFGSGTRLTVV.

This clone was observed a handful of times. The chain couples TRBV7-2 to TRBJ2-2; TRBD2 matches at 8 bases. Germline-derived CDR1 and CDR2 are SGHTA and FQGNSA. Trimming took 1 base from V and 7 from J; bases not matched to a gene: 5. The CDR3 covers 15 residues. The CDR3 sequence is CASSLGSAGGGELFF. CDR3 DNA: TGTGCCAGCAGCTTAGGTTCGGCGGGAGGCGGGGAGCTGTTTTTT.

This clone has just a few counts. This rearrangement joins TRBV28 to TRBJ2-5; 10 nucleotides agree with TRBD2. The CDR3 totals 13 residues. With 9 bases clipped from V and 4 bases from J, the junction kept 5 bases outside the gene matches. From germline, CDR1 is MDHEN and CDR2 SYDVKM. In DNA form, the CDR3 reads TGTGCCAGTTCGCTAGCGGGAGCAGAGACCCAGTACTTC. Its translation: CASSLAGAETQYF.

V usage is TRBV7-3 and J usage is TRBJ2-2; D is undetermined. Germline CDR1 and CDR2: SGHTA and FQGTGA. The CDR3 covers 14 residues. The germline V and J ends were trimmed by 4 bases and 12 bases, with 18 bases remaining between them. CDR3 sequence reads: CASSSLDRRDKLFF. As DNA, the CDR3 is TGTGCCAGCAGCTCACTCGACCGCCGTGATAAGCTGTTTTTT.

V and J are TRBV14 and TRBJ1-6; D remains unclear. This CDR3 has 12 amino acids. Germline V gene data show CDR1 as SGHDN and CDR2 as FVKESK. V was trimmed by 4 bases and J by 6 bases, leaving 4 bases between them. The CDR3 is CASSRLNSPLHF. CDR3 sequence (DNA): TGTGCCAGCAGCCGTCTTAATTCACCCCTCCACTTT.

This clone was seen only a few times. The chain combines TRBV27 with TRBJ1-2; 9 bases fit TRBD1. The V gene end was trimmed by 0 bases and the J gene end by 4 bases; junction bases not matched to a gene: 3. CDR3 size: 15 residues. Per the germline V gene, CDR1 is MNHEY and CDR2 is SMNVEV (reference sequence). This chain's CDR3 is CASSLSGQGIYGYTF. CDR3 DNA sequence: TGTGCCAGCAGTTTATCCGGACAGGGGATCTATGGCTACACCTTC.

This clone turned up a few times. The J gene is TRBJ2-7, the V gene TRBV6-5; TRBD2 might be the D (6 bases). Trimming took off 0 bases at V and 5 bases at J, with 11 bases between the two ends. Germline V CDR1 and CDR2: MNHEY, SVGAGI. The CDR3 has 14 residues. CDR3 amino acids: CASSYSGGSNEQYF. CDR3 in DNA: TGTGCCAGCAGTTACTCAGGAGGGTCCAACGAGCAGTACTTC.

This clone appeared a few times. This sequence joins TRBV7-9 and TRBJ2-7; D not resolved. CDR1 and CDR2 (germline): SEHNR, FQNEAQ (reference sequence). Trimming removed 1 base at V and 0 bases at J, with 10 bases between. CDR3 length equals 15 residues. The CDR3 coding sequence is TGTGCCAGCAGCTTAGGACAACAGAGCTCCTACGAGCAGTACTTC. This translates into CASSLGQQSSYEQYF.

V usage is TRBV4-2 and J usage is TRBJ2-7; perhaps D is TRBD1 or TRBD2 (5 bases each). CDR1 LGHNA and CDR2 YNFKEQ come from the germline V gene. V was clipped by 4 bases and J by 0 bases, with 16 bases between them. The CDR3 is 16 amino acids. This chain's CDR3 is CASSRKRDRSSYEQYF. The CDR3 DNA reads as TGTGCCAGCAGCCGCAAAAGGGACCGCAGCTCCTACGAGCAGTACTTC.

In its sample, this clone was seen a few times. The CDR3 protein is CASSLAAGSYEQYF. DNA of the CDR3: TGTGCCAGCAGCTTGGCCGCGGGCAGCTACGAGCAGTACTTC. The rearrangement joins TRBV5-5 to TRBJ2-7; D is perhaps TRBD2 (5 bases). Trimming stripped 0 bases from V and 3 bases from J, with 10 bases between. Germline assignment: CDR1 SGHKS and CDR2 YYEKEE (reference sequence). The CDR3 is made up of 14 amino acids.

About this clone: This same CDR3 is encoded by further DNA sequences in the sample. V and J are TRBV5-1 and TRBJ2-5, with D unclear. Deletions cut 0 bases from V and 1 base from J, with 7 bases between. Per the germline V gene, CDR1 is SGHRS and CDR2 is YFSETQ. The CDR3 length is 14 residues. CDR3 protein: CASSLDRPQETQYF. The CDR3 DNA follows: TGCGCCAGCAGCTTGGACAGACCCCAAGAGACCCAGTACTTC.

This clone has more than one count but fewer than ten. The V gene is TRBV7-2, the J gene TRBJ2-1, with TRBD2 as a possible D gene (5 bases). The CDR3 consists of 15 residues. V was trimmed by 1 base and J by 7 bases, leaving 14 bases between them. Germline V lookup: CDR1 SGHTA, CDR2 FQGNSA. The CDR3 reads CASSLVTSEGNEQFF. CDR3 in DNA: TGTGCCAGCAGCTTAGTAACTAGTGAAGGGAATGAGCAGTTCTTC.

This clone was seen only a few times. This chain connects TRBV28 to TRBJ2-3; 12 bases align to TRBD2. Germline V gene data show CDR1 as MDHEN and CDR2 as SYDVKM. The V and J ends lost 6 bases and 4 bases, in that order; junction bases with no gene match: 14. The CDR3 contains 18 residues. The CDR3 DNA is TGTGCCAGCAGGATATCGACTAGCGGGAGAGGAGGATCAGATACGCAGTATTTT. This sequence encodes CASRISTSGRGGSDTQYF. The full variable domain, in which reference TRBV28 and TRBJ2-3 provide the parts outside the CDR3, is DVKVTQSSRYLVKRTGEKVFLECVQDMDHENMFWYRQDPGLGLRLIYFSYDVKMKEKGDIPEGYSVSREKKERFSLILESASTNQTSMYLCASRISTSGRGGSDTQYFGPGTRLTVL.

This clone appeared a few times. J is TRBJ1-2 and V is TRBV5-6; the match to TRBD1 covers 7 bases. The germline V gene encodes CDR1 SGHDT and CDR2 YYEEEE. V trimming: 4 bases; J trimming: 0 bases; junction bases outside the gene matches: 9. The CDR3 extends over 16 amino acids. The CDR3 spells CASSLRQGRANYGYTF. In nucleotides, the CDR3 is TGTGCCAGCAGCCTGAGACAGGGACGGGCTAACTATGGCTACACCTTC.

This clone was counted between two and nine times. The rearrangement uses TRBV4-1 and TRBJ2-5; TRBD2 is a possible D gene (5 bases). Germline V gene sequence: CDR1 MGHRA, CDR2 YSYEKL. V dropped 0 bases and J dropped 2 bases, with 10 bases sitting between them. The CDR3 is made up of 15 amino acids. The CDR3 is CASSQEGRGQETQYF. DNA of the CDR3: TGCGCCAGCAGCCAAGAAGGTAGAGGGCAAGAGACCCAGTACTTC.

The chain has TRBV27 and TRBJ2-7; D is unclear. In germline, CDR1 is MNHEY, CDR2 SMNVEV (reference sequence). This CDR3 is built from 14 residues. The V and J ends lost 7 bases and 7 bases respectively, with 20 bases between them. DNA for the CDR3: TGTGCCAGCACCCCGACGGGTGCTCCTGGTGAGCAGTACTTC. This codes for CASTPTGAPGEQYF.

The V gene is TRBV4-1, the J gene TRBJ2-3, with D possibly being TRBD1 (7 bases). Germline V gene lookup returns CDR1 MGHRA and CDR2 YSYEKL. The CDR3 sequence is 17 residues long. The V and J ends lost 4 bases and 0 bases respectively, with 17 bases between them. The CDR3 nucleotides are TGCGCCAGCAGCCGCCACCAACAGGGGACTAGCACAGATACGCAGTATTTT. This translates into CASSRHQQGTSTDTQYF.

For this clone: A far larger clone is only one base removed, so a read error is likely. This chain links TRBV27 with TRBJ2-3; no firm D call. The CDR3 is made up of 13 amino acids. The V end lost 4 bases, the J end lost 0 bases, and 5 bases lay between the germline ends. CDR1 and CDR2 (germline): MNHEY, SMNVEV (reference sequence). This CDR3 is CASSSSSTDTQYF. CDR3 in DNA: TGTGCCAGCAGTTCGTCTAGCACAGATACGCAGTATTTT.

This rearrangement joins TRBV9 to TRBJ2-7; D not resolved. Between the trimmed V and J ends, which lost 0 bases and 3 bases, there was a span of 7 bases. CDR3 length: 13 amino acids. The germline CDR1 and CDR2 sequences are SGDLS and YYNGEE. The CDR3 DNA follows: TGTGCCAGCAGCGTAGGGGCAAGCTACGAGCAGTACTTC. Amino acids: CASSVGASYEQYF.

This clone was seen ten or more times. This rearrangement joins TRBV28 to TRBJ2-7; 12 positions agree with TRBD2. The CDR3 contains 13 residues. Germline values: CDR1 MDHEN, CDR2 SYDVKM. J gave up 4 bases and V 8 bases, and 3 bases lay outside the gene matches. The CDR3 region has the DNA TGTGCCAGCCGGACTAGCGGGAAGTACGAGCAGTACTTC. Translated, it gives CASRTSGKYEQYF.

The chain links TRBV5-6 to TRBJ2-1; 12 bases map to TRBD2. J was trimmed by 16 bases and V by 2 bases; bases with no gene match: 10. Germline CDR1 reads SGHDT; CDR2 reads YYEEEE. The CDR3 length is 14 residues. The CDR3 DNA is TGTGCCAGCAGCTTTATGACTAGCGGGAGTTTATCCTTCTTC. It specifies CASSFMTSGSLSFF.

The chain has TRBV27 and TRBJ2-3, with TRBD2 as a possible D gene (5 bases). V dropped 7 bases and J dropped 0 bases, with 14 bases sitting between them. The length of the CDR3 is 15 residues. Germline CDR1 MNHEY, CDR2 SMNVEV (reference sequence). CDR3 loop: CASISRGTSTDTQYF. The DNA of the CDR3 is TGTGCCAGCATTTCACGGGGAACTAGCACAGATACGCAGTATTTT.

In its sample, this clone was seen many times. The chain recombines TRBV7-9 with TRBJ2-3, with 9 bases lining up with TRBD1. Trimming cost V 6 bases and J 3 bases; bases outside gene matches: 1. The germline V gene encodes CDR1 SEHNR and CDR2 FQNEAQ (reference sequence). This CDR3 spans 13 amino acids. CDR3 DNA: TGTGCCAGCAGGGGACAGGGAACAGATACGCAGTATTTT. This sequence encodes CASRGQGTDTQYF.

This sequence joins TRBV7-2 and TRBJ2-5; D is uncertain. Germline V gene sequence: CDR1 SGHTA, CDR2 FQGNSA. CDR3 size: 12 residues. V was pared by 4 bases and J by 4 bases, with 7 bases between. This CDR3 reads CASSYFGETQYF. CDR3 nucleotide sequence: TGTGCCAGCAGCTATTTCGGAGAGACCCAGTACTTC.

In nucleotides, the CDR3 is TGTGCCAGCAGCTTGGGGCAGGATAGGACGAACACTGAAGCTTTCTTT. Its translation: CASSLGQDRTNTEAFF. The chain combines TRBV5-4 with TRBJ1-1; no reliable D call. CDR1 and CDR2 (germline): SGHNT, YYREEE (reference sequence). V shed 0 bases and J shed 1 base, with 13 bases lying between them. This CDR3 contains 16 residues. Drawing the rest from reference TRBV5-4 and TRBJ1-1, the complete variable domain is ETGVTQSPTHLIKTRGQQVTLRCSSQSGHNTVSWYQQALGQGPQFIFQYYREEENGRGNFPPRFSGLQFPNYSSELNVNALELDDSALYLCASSLGQDRTNTEAFFGQGTRLTVV.

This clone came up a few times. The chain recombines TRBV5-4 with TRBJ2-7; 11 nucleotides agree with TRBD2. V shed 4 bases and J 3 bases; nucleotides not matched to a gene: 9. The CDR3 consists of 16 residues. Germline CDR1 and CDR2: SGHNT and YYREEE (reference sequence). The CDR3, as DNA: TGTGCCAGCAGCCCCACCCTGACTAGCGGGATCTACGAGCAGTACTTC. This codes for CASSPTLTSGIYEQYF.

The CDR3 loop reads CASTPTGGVKTQYF. As DNA, the CDR3 is TGTGCCAGCACTCCGACAGGGGGCGTCAAGACCCAGTACTTC. The chain uses TRBV6-4 and TRBJ2-5, with 10 bases aligning to TRBD1. CDR3 length equals 14 residues. V lost 7 bases, J lost 6 bases, and 8 bases stayed unmatched. Germline V gene lookup returns CDR1 MRHNA and CDR2 SNTAGT.

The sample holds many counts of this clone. CDR3 region: CASSVERSTDTQYF. In DNA, the CDR3 is TGTGCCAGCAGCGTAGAGCGATCCACAGATACGCAGTATTTT. The chain carries TRBV9 and TRBJ2-3; D not certain. The germline V gene has CDR1 SGDLS and CDR2 YYNGEE. The CDR3 is 14 amino acids. V shed 0 bases and J shed 2 bases, with 7 bases lying between them.